The T cell receptor beta chain described here comes from a study of blood T cell repertoires in COVID-19 (TCRdb year 2020). About the investigation overall: The collaborator samples originated in the United States, Italy and Spain and spanned the acute and convalescent phases of COVID-19. The prospective study material was composed of cDNA or gDNA derived from T cells, B-cell-depleted T cells, or PBMCs. The dataset comprised deeply sampled blood TCRbeta repertoires from subjects exposed to, actively infected with, or recovered from COVID-19. A freely available public database, intended as a resource for researchers studying the immune response to SARS-CoV-2, is where the repertoires were released. The samples were drawn from the first 160 participants of the ongoing ImmuneRACE study and from 1,254 subjects provided by 6 global collaborators. The sample metadata nearly always contained a de-identified subject ID, COVID-19 status, age in years and sex. Where available, HLA class I and class II types were taken from metadata supplied by the sample provider and were not determined by assay-based typing.

Comments on this clone: The clone's antigen remains unknown. No much larger clone is present one base from it, and per-base qualities are unavailable.

Whole blood was collected in K2EDTA tubes by collaborating institutions according to the institutions' own protocols. For TCRbeta analysis, collaborator samples were shipped as frozen whole blood, as isolated PBMCs, or as DNA extracted from either sample type. Via the germline V gene, CDR1 is KGHDR and CDR2 SFDVKD. V drops 7 bases and J drops 6 bases, leaving 11 bases in between. The CDR3 spans 12 residues, from the cysteine through the phenylalanine. Only the CDR3 part of the read is kept: 36 bases, read in frame from the first base. Overall results and qualifications from the work: The amount of clinical and demographic metadata varied by source and participant and was provided uncurated.

TCRbeta CDR3 regions were amplified from genomic DNA by means of the immunoSEQ Assay, a bias-controlled multiplex PCR. The study's own analysis went as follows. The number of nucleated cells in each sample was estimated by amplification of reference gene primers within the assay. Sequence reads were collapsed and filtered to measure the absolute abundance of every unique TCRbeta CDR3 rearrangement. Productive Simpson clonality was computed per sample as the square root of Simpson's diversity index over productive rearrangements. As stored in TCRdb, this immuneACCESS dataset retains in-frame rearrangements with V and J assigned. A fraction of the clones does not appear; measured against another copy, unresolved V genes explain less than half of the discrepancy, and the remainder lacks a known reason. From that table come the V and J calls and clone size; the DNA was used to work out D and trimming. This sample comprises 100,000 to 150,000 clones, roughly 80% of them detected only once. 12% of the sample is taken by the ten largest.

Sequencing input: peripheral blood. The TCR comes from a woman aged 60-75 years with acute or convalescent COVID-19. The chain was built from TRBV24-1 and TRBJ1-2; the D gene cannot be named for sure. The base sequence is TGTGCCACCAGGGATACAGTGGATGGCTACACCTTC. The translation is CATRDTVDGYTF.